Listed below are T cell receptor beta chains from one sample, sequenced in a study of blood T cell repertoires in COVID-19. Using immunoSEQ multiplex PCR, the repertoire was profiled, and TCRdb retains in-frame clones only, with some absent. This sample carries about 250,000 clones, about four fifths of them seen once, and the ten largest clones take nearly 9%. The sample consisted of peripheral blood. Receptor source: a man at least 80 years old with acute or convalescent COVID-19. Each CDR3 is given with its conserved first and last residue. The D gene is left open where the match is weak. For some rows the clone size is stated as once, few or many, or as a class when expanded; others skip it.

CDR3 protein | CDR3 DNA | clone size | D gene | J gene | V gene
CAISEVTEGPSGYTF | TGTGCCATCAGTGAGGTTACGGAGGGCCCAAGTGGCTACACCTTC | - | - | TRBJ1-2 | TRBV10-3
CASSPPGRQETQYF | TGTGCCAGCTCACCCCCAGGGAGGCAAGAGACCCAGTACTTC | - | - | TRBJ2-5 | TRBV18
CASSIGIRRAGGTQFF | TGTGCCAGTAGTATAGGGATACGTAGGGCAGGGGGCACCCAGTTCTTC | few | TRBD1 | TRBJ2-1 | TRBV19
CASSAETGQPQHF | TGTGCCAGCAGTGCCGAAACAGGGCAGCCCCAGCATTTT | - | - | TRBJ1-5 | TRBV27
CASSSRTGPSYGYTF | TGTGCCAGCAGCTCACGAACAGGCCCGAGCTACGGCTACACCTTC | - | - | TRBJ1-2 | TRBV5-4
CASSIQGSSYEQYF | TGTGCCAGTAGTATACAGGGAAGCTCCTACGAGCAGTACTTC | - | - | TRBJ2-7 | TRBV19
CASSFDGISGNTIYF | TGTGCCAGCAGTTTCGACGGGATCTCTGGAAACACCATATATTTT | - | - | TRBJ1-3 | TRBV3-1/TRBV3-2
CASTLGTGGVEQYF | TGTGCCAGCACCTTAGGGACAGGGGGAGTCGAGCAGTACTTC | once | TRBD1 | TRBJ2-7 | TRBV25-1
CASSLGPTGATEAFF | TGTGCCAGCAGCTTGGGCCCGACAGGGGCCACTGAAGCTTTCTTT | - | TRBD1 | TRBJ1-1 | TRBV5-4
CASSSRRSYGYTF | TGTGCCAGCAGTTCTCGCAGGTCCTATGGCTACACCTTC | - | - | TRBJ1-2 | TRBV12-3/TRBV12-4
CASSPQNSGTSTDTQYF | TGTGCCAGCAGCCCCCAAAATAGCGGGACTAGCACAGATACGCAGTATTTT | - | TRBD2 | TRBJ2-3 | TRBV3-1/TRBV3-2
CASSNTRGPSRNEQFF | TGTGCCAGCAGCAATACCAGGGGGCCGAGTCGCAATGAGCAGTTCTTC | - | TRBD1 | TRBJ2-1 | TRBV6-6
CASSPEAGPGTDTQYF | TGTGCCAGCAGCCCAGAAGCGGGGCCAGGCACAGATACGCAGTATTTT | once | TRBD2 | TRBJ2-3 | TRBV7-2
CASSLKAGTSFSYEQYF | TGTGCCAGCAGCTTAAAAGCCGGGACATCCTTTTCCTACGAGCAGTACTTC | - | - | TRBJ2-7 | TRBV7-8
CASSFFAANTEAFF | TGCGCCAGCAGCTTCTTTGCGGCGAACACTGAAGCTTTCTTT | - | - | TRBJ1-1 | TRBV5-1
CASSFRDTQYF | TGTGCCAGCAGTTTTAGAGATACGCAGTATTTT | few | - | TRBJ2-3 | TRBV12-3/TRBV12-4
CASSQEAGGPLDTQYF | TGTGCCAGCAGCCAAGAGGCGGGGGGGCCCCTAGATACGCAGTATTTT | - | TRBD2 | TRBJ2-3 | TRBV3-1/TRBV3-2